A selection of T cell receptor beta chains follows, all from one sample in a study of blood T cell repertoires in COVID-19. The repertoire was sequenced with immunoSEQ multiplex PCR; TCRdb's copy has only in-frame clones and lacks some. The table includes 110,000 to 150,000 clones, 70% to 90% detected once. The sequencing input was peripheral blood. Receptors originate from a woman aged 60-75 years with acute or convalescent COVID-19. CDR3s leave out the opening cysteine and the closing phenylalanine or tryptophan. The D gene is left open where the match is weak.

d_call v_call cdr3_aa
- TRBV10-3 AISESFSGNYGYT
TRBD2 TRBV9 ASSPGPSGNEQF
TRBD2 TRBV10-2 ASSGGLLSYNEQF
- TRBV30 AWSSRGYYGYT
- TRBV12-5 ASGLVLGTGTVEAF
TRBD2 TRBV6-5 ASSWSGGDFNEQF
TRBD1 TRBV6-5 ASRLVTGDSPLH
TRBD1 TRBV4-1 ASSQESARGLSGANVLT
- TRBV2 ASSENRYGNQPQH
- TRBV5-4 ASSLGGTGELF
TRBD1 TRBV5-1 ASSATGQNNQPQH
TRBD1 TRBV6-5 ATPVAGTGKTPLH
TRBD1 TRBV5-1 ASSLQGGTNEKLF
TRBD2 TRBV30 AWSVLAGESYNEQF
- TRBV30 AWRPRGGKRAEAF
TRBD2 TRBV28 ASRLGGQVFTYEQY
- TRBV6-2/TRBV6-3 ASSRGTQLGAF
TRBD1 TRBV19 ASSRTGGNTEAF
- TRBV24-1 ATSEGGGNQPQH
TRBD1 TRBV30 AWSPIGTYKQGGNEKLF
TRBD1 TRBV19 ASTTGAGIGNTIY
- TRBV10-2 ASSEAGNNEKLF
TRBD1 TRBV18 ASSPDRVAARQY
- TRBV19 ASSTRLLEGRGYNSPLH
TRBD1 TRBV10-2 ASSATDRALYEQY
TRBD2 TRBV6-2/TRBV6-3 ASSYSVVGTSGQY
TRBD1 TRBV4-1 ASSQDSGQALGDYGYT
TRBD1 TRBV11-2 ASSQGQVSYEQY
TRBD1 TRBV3-1/TRBV3-2 ASSQAGGHSPLH
- TRBV9 ASSEQAGLNYGYT
TRBD1 TRBV10-3 AISDPTEGGDEAF
TRBD1 TRBV19 AISDRGAGANVLT
- TRBV27 ASSLGRAGTSYEQY
- TRBV29-1 SVAGGRGAQKLF
- TRBV4-2 ASSQDPPPSYNSPLH
TRBD1 TRBV6-5 ASSYRQGNTGELF
- TRBV5-1 ASNGGDSGNTIY
- TRBV15 ATSPGPGGNQPQH
TRBD1 TRBV5-6 ASSSAGTGFYNEQF
TRBD1 TRBV27 ASSPRRGGGAPLH
- TRBV6-1 ASSEPEPGANVLT
- TRBV5-1 ASRAGDYNEQF
- TRBV5-1 ASSLSSGGAHLYEQY
- TRBV11-3 ASSLEMINRDTGELF
- TRBV5-1 ASSLTHEQY
- TRBV30 AWSEGGLGWRNIQY
- TRBV28 ASRLEGQPGNTIY
- TRBV10-1 ASSESRFSSYNEQF
- TRBV11-2 ASTPEMGNEQF
- TRBV5-1 ASSLEVGGSSYEQY
- TRBV11-2 ASSLVWGGLGNTIY